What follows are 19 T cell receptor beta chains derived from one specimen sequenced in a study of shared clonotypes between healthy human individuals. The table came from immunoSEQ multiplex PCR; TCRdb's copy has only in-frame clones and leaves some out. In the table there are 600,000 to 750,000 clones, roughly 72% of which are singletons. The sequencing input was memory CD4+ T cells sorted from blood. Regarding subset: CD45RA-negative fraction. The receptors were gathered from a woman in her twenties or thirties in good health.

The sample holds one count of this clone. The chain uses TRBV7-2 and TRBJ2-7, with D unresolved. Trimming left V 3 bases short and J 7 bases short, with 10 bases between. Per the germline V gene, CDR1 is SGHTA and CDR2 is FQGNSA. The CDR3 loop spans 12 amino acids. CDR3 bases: TGTGCCAGCAGCTTTTTTTCCCAGGAGCAGTACTTC. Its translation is CASSFFSQEQYF.

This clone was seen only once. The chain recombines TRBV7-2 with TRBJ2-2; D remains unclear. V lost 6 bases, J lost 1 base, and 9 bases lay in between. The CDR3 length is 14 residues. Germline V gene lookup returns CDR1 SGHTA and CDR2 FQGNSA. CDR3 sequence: CASRRLVNTGELFF. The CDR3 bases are TGTGCCAGCAGGCGACTTGTGAACACCGGGGAGCTGTTTTTT. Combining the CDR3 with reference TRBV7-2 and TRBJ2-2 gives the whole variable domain GAGVSQSPSNKVTEKGKDVELRCDPISGHTALYWYRQSLGQGLEFLIYFQGNSAPDKSGLPSDRFSAERTGGSVSTLTIQRTQQEDSAVYLCASRRLVNTGELFFGEGSRLTVL.

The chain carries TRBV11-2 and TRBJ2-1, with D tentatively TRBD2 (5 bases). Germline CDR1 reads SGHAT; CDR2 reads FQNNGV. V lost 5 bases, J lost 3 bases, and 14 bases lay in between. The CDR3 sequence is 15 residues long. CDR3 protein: CASSNDPGIYNEQFF. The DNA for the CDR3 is TGTGCCAGCAGCAACGACCCGGGGATCTACAATGAGCAGTTCTTC.

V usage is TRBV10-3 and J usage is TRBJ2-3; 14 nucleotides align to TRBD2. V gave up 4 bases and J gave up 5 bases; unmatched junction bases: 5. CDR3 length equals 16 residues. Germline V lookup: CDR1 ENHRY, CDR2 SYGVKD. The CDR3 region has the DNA TGTGCCATCAGTGGTGGACTAGCGGGAGGTCAAGATACGCAGTATTTT. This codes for CAISGGLAGGQDTQYF.

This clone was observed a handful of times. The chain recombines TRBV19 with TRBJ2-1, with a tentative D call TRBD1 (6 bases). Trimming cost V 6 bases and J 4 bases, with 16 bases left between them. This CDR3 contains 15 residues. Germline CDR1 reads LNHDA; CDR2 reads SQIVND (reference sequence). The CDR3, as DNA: TGTGCCAGTAGCGAGGCAGGACAGCTATACAATGAGCAGTTCTTC. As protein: CASSEAGQLYNEQFF.

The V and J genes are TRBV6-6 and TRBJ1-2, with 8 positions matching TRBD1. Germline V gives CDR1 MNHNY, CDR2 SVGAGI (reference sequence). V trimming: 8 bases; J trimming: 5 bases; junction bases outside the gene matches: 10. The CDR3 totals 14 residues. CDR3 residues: CASGLGQGGYGYTF. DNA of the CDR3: TGTGCCAGCGGACTTGGACAGGGAGGATATGGCTACACCTTC.

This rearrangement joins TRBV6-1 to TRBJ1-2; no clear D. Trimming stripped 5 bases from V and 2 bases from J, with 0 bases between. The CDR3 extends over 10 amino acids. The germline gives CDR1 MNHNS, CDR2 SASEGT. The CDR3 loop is CASSNYGYTF. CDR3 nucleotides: TGTGCCAGCAGTAACTATGGCTACACCTTC.

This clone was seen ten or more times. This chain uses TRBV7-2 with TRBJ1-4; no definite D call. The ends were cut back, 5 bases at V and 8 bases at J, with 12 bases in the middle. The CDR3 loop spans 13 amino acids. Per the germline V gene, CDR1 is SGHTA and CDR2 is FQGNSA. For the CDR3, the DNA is TGTGCCAGCAGCCTTTCAGGCGGAGAAAAACTGTTTTTT. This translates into CASSLSGGEKLFF.

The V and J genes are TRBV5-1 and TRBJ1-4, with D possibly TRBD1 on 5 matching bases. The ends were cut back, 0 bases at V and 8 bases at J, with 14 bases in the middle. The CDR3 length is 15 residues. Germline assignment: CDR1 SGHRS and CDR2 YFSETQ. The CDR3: CASSLALDKGEKLFF. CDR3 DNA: TGCGCCAGCAGCTTGGCTCTGGACAAAGGCGAAAAACTGTTTTTT.

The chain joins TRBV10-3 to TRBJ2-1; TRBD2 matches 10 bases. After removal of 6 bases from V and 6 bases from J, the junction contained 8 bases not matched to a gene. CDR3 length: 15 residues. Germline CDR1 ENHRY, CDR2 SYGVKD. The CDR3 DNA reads TGTGCCATCAGCGAAGGACTAGCGGAAACCAATGAGCAGTTCTTC. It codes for CAISEGLAETNEQFF.

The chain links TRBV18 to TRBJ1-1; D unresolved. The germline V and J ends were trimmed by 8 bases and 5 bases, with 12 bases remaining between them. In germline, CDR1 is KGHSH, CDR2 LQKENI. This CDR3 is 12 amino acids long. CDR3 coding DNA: TGTGCCAGCCGACGGGAGGTGACTGAAGCTTTCTTT. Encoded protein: CASRREVTEAFF.

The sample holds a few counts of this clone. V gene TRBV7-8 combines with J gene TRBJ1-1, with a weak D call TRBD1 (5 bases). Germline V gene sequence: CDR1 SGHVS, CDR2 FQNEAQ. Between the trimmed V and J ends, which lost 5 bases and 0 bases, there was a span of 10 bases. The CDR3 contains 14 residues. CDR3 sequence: CASSHGTVNTEAFF. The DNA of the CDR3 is TGTGCCAGCAGCCACGGGACGGTGAACACTGAAGCTTTCTTT.

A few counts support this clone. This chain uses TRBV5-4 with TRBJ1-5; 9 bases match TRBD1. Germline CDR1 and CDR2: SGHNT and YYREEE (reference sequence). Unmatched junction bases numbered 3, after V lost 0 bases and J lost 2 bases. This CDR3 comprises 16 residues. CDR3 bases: TGTGCCAGCAGCTTGGTAAGGACAGGGGGCAATCAGCCCCAGCATTTT. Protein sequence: CASSLVRTGGNQPQHF.

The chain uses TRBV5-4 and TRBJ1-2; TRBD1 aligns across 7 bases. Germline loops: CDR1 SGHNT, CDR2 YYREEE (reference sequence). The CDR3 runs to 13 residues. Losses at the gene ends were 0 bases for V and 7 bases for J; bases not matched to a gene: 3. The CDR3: CASSLGDRAGYTF. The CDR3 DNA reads TGTGCCAGCAGCTTGGGTGACAGGGCTGGCTACACCTTC.

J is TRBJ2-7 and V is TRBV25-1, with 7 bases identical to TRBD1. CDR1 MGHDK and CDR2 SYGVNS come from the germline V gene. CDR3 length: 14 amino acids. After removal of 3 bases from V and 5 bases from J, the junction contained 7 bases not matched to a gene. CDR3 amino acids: CASSDGTEMHEQYF. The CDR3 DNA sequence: TGTGCCAGCAGTGATGGGACAGAAATGCACGAGCAGTACTTC.

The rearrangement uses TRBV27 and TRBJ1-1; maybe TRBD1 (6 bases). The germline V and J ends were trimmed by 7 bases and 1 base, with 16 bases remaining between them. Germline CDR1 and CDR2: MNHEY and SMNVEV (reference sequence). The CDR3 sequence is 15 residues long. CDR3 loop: CASTTRQAPNTEAFF. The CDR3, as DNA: TGTGCCAGCACAACCAGACAGGCACCGAACACTGAAGCTTTCTTT.

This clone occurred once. CDR3 sequence: CATSRDLGHTGELFF. In DNA, the CDR3 is TGTGCCACCAGCAGAGATCTGGGTCACACCGGGGAGCTGTTTTTT. This chain uses TRBV15 with TRBJ2-2; D gene unclear. The germline gives CDR1 LNHNV, CDR2 YYDKDF (reference sequence). The V and J ends lost 0 bases and 3 bases respectively, with 8 bases between them. CDR3 length: 15 amino acids. Looking up the rest from reference TRBV15 and TRBJ2-2 gives the full variable domain: DAMVIQNPRYQVTQFGKPVTLSCSQTLNHNVMYWYQQKSSQAPKLLFHYYDKDFNNEADTPDNFQSRRPNTSFCFLDIRSPGLGDTAMYLCATSRDLGHTGELFFGEGSRLTVL.

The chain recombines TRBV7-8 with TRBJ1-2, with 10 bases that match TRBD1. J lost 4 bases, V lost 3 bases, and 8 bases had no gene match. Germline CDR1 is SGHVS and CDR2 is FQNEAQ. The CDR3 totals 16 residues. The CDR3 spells CASSFRTGGLSYGYTF. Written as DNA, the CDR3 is TGTGCCAGCAGCTTCCGGACAGGGGGGCTTAGCTATGGCTACACCTTC.

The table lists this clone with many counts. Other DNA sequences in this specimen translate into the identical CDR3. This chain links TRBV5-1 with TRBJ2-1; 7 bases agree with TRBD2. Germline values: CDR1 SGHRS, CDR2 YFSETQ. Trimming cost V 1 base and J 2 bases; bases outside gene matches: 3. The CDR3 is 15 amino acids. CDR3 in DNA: TGCGCCAGCAGCTTGACTAGCGCGGCCTACAATGAGCAGTTCTTC. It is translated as CASSLTSAAYNEQFF.